Listed below are T cell receptor beta chains from one sample, sequenced in a study of vaccination effects on CD4 cells after COVID-19. For these receptors, no antigen is known. Sequencing was performed with immunoSEQ multiplex PCR; in TCRdb, only in-frame clones are kept and a portion is missing. The table includes roughly 48,000 clones, approximately 70% detected once. Specimen: CD4+ T cells from PBMCs cultured without peptide, collected before COVID-19 vaccination. The source of these receptors is a human donor who received a COVID-19 vaccine. Each CDR3 is given with its conserved first and last residue. The order of the fields is clone size, J gene, D gene, V gene, CDR3 DNA, CDR3 protein. The D gene is left open where the match is weak. Size values are once, few and many counts, or a class for expanded clones, and some rows have none.

few | TRBJ2-1 | - | TRBV11-2 | TGTGCCAGCAGTCGGGGGAGGCGGGGAAGTCCCTACAATGAGCAGTTCTTC | CASSRGRRGSPYNEQFF
- | TRBJ1-1 | - | TRBV25-1 | TGTGCCAGCAGTGAATATTTCGGGACTGAAGCTTTCTTT | CASSEYFGTEAFF
once | TRBJ2-1 | TRBD2 | TRBV5-1 | TGCGCCAGCAGCTTCGGGGGGGCGGACAATGAGCAGTTCTTC | CASSFGGADNEQFF
- | TRBJ1-1 | TRBD1 | TRBV4-3 | TGCGCCAGCAGCCAAGTGGACAGGGGATTCACTGAAGCTTTCTTT | CASSQVDRGFTEAFF
- | TRBJ2-7 | TRBD2 | TRBV3-1/TRBV3-2 | TGTGCCAGCAGCCGAGGGCTAGCGGGACCCTACGAGCAGTACTTC | CASSRGLAGPYEQYF
once | TRBJ2-5 | - | TRBV9 | TGTGCCAGCAGCGTAGGTGGGGGGCAAGCAGAGACCCAGTACTTC | CASSVGGGQAETQYF
few | TRBJ1-2 | TRBD1 | TRBV5-5 | TGTGCCAGCAGCCGGGACAGCCCCTATGGCTACACCTTC | CASSRDSPYGYTF
- | TRBJ2-3 | TRBD2 | TRBV29-1 | TGCAGCGTCGGGACTACTGGACGGAGCACAGATACGCAGTATTTT | CSVGTTGRSTDTQYF
- | TRBJ1-3 | TRBD1 | TRBV19 | TGTGCCAGTAGTATTGACAGGGCCTCTGGAAACACCATATATTTT | CASSIDRASGNTIYF
- | TRBJ1-2 | - | TRBV5-1 | TGCGCCAGCAGCTTGGCCGGGCAGGGGCTTGGCTATGGCTACACCTTC | CASSLAGQGLGYGYTF
- | TRBJ1-5 | - | TRBV7-2 | TGTGCCAGCAGCCAAGGGGGCAATCAGCCCCAGCATTTT | CASSQGGNQPQHF
- | TRBJ2-7 | TRBD1 | TRBV5-5 | TGTGCCAGCAGCTTGGATGGGACAGACCGCTACGAGCAGTACTTC | CASSLDGTDRYEQYF
- | TRBJ2-7 | - | TRBV28 | TGTGCCAGCAGTTTACAGGGGAGGATTGGCGAGCAGTACTTC | CASSLQGRIGEQYF
few | TRBJ1-1 | - | TRBV7-9 | TGTGCCAGCAGCGTAATGCCGACAAACACTGAAGCTTTCTTT | CASSVMPTNTEAFF
- | TRBJ2-7 | TRBD1 | TRBV27 | TGTGCCAGCAGTCTTGGACAGGGAGCCTACGAGCAGTACTTC | CASSLGQGAYEQYF
- | TRBJ1-5 | - | TRBV5-6 | TGTGCCAGCAGCTTGGGGGGGAGAAGGGGGCCCCAGCATTTT | CASSLGGRRGPQHF
- | TRBJ2-1 | - | TRBV2 | TGTGCCAGCAGCACCGACAGGGCGGGATACAATGAGCAGTTCTTC | CASSTDRAGYNEQFF
- | TRBJ2-4 | TRBD1 | TRBV19 | TGTGCCAGTAGTATACCCGGGACAGATAGAAAAAACATTCAGTACTTC | CASSIPGTDRKNIQYF
- | TRBJ2-6 | - | TRBV6-6 | TGTGCCAGCAGAGGACCGTCGGTCTCTGGGGCCAACGTCCTGACTTTC | CASRGPSVSGANVLTF
- | TRBJ2-5 | TRBD2 | TRBV6-2/TRBV6-3 | TGTGCCAGCAGTTACCTGGGACTAGGGAAAGAGACCCAGTACTTC | CASSYLGLGKETQYF
once | TRBJ2-7 | TRBD1 | TRBV7-9 | TGTGCCAGCAGCCTCGGGACAGGGTCCTACGAGCAGTACTTC | CASSLGTGSYEQYF
- | TRBJ1-5 | - | TRBV6-6 | TGTGCCAGCAGTTTAGTAGCGGCGGGGCAGCCCCAGCATTTT | CASSLVAAGQPQHF
once | TRBJ2-2 | TRBD2 | TRBV15 | TGTGCCACCAGCAGAGATACGGTAGCGGGGACCGGGGAGCTGTTTTTT | CATSRDTVAGTGELFF
few | TRBJ1-5 | TRBD1 | TRBV6-5 | TGTGCCATTGGGACTGGACAGGGAGGTCAGCCCCAGCATTTT | CAIGTGQGGQPQHF
few | TRBJ1-5 | TRBD1 | TRBV2 | TGTGCCAGCAGGGGCCACAGGGGGCTCCCCAATCAGCCCCAGCATTTT | CASRGHRGLPNQPQHF